The present T cell receptor beta chain was sequenced within a study of T cell changes during pregnancy in multiple sclerosis. Germline V gene lookup returns CDR1 MNHEY and CDR2 SVGAGI. There are 15 residues in the CDR3. Trimming shortened V by 7 bases and J by 4 bases, and 20 bases separated the two germline ends. Here immunoSEQ multiplex PCR was the method, and the copy in TCRdb shows in-frame clones only, minus some. The table records tens of thousands of clones, over 75% of them present only once. Sequencing was performed on CD8+ T cells from peripheral blood mononuclear cells, taken before pregnancy. The TCR originated in a female donor with multiple sclerosis, enrolled in a pregnancy study. This chain links TRBV6-5 with TRBJ2-7; the D gene is possibly TRBD1 (8 bases). CDR3 in DNA: TGTGCCAGCAAACTGGGGGGGACAGGAGATTACGAGCAGTACTTC. It yields the protein CASKLGGTGDYEQYF.